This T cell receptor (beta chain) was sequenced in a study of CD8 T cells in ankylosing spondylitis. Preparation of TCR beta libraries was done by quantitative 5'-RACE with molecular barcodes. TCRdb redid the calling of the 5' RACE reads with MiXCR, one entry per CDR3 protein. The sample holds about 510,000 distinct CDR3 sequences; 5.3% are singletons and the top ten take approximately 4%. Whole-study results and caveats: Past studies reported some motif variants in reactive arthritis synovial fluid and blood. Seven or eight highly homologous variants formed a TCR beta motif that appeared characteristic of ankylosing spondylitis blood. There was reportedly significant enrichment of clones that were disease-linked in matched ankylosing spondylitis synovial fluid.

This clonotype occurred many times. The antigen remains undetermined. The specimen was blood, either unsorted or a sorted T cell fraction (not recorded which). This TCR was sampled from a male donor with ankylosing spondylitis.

The CDR3 nucleotides read TGTGCCAGCAGCTTGATGGGACAGGGTCAGACCCAGTACTTC. Protein sequence: CASSLMGQGQTQYF. This chain connects TRBV5-5 to TRBJ2-5; 9 bases fit TRBD1. CDR1 and CDR2 from the germline V gene are SGHKS and YYEKEE (reference sequence). Germline trimming cut 1 base from V and 6 bases from J; bases unmatched to any gene: 4. This CDR3 has 14 amino acids.